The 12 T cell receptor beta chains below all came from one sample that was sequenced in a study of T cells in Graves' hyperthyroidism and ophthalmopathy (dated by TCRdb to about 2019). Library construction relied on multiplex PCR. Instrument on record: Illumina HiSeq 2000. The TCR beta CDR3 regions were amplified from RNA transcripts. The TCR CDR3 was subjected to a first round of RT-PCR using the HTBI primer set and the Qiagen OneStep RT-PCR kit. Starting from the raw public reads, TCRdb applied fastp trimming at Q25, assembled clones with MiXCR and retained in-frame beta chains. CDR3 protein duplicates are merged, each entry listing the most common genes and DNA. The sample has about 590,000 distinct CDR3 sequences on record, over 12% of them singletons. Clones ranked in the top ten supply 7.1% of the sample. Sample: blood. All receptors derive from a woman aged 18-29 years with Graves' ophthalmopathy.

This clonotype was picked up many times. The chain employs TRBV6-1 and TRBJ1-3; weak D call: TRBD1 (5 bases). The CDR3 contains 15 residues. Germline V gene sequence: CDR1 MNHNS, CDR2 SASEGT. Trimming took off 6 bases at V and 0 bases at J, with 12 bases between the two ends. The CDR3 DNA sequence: TGTGCCAGCAGCCTGGGTGGGACCTCTGGAAACACCATATATTTT. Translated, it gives CASSLGGTSGNTIYF.

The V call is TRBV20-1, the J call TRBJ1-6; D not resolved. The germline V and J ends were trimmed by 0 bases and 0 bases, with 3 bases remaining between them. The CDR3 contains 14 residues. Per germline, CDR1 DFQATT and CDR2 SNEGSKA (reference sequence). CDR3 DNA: TGCAGTGCTAGAGAGAGCTCCTATAATTCACCCCTCCACTTT. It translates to CSARESSYNSPLHF.

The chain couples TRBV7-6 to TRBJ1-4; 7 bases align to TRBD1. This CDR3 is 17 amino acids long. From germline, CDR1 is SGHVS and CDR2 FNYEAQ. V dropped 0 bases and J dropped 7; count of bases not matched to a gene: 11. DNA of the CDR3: TGTGCCAGCAGCTTAGCGACTATTGAGGACAGGTTTGAAAAACTGTTTTTT. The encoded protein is CASSLATIEDRFEKLFF.

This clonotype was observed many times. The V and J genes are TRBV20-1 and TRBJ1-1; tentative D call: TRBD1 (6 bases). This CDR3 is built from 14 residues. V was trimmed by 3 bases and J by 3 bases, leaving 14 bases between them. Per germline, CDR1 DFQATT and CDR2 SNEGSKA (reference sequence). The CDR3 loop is CSASRGGGYTEAFF. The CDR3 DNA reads TGCAGTGCTAGTCGGGGGGGCGGTTACACTGAAGCTTTCTTT.

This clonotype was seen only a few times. DNA of the CDR3: TGTGCCAGCAGTTACGAGGGACTAGCGGGAGAGACCCAGTACTTC. Translating it yields CASSYEGLAGETQYF. The J gene is TRBJ2-5, the V gene TRBV6-2 or TRBV6-3; 12 bases map to TRBD2. Trimming took 2 bases from V and 4 from J; bases not matched to a gene: 2. Germline CDR1 and CDR2: MNHEY and SVGEGT. CDR3 length equals 15 residues.

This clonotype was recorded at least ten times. For the CDR3, the DNA is TGTGCCAGCAGCCCCGCGGTAACACCCAAGAAAGAGACCCAGTACTTC. Residues: CASSPAVTPKKETQYF. The chain joins TRBV7-2 to TRBJ2-5; D remains unclear. Deletions cut 5 bases from V and 3 bases from J, with 19 bases between. Per germline, CDR1 SGHTA and CDR2 FQGNSA. CDR3 size: 16 residues.

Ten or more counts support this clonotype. This CDR3 is CASGVAGQETQYF. In nucleotides, the CDR3 is TGTGCCAGCGGGGTGGCAGGCCAAGAGACCCAGTACTTC. This chain joins TRBV6-2 or TRBV6-3 and TRBJ2-5; D is undetermined. V gave up 8 bases and J gave up 1 base, with 11 bases separating them. CDR3 length equals 13 residues. Germline V CDR1 and CDR2: MNHEY, SVGEGT.

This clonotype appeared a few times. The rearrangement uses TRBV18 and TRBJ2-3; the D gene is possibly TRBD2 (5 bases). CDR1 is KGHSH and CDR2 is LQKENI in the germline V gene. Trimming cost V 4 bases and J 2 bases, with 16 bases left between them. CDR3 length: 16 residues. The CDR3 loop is CASSLGGRRDTDTQYF. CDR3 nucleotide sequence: TGTGCCAGCTCACTCGGCGGGCGACGGGACACAGATACGCAGTATTTT.

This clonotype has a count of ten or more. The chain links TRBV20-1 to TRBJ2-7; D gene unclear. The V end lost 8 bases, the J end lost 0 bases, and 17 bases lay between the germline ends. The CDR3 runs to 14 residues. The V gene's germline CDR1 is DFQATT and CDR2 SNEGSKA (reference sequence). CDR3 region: CSLHSFRNSYEQYF. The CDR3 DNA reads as TGCAGTCTACACTCCTTTAGGAACTCCTACGAGCAGTACTTC.

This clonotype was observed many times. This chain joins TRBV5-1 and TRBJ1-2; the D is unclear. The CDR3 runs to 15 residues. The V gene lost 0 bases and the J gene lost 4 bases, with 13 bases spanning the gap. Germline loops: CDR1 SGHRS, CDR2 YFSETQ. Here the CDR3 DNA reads TGCGCCAGCAGCTTGGCAATAGGGTTAGCCTATGGCTACACCTTC. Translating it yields CASSLAIGLAYGYTF.

The CDR3 here is CASSLFSLGGNTIYF. CDR3 bases: TGTGCCAGCAGCTTATTCAGTTTAGGTGGAAACACCATATATTTT. The chain uses TRBV7-9 and TRBJ1-3; D gene uncertain. This CDR3 is 15 amino acids long. V was shortened by 2 bases and J by 3 bases, with 11 bases between the two germline ends. CDR1 and CDR2 from the germline V gene are SEHNR and FQNEAQ (reference sequence).

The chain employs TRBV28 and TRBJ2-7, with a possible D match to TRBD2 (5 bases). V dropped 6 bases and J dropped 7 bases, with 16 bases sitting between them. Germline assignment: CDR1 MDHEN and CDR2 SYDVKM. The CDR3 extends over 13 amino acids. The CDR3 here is CASSPQGSGEQYF. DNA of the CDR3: TGTGCCAGCAGCCCCCAAGGGTCGGGGGAGCAGTACTTC. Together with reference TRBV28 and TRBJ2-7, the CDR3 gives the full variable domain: DVKVTQSSRYLVKRTGEKVFLECVQDMDHENMFWYRQDPGLGLRLIYFSYDVKMKEKGDIPEGYSVSREKKERFSLILESASTNQTSMYLCASSPQGSGEQYFGPGTRLTVT.